Presented here are 27 T cell receptor beta chains from one specimen sequenced in a study of Graves' ophthalmopathy and Graves' hyperthyroidism. Researchers took RNA transcripts and amplified TCR beta CDR3 regions from them. First-round RT-PCR used HTBI primers; second-round multiplex PCR followed. Via MiXCR, TCRdb re-called the multiplex PCR reads, giving one row per CDR3 protein. The table records about 500,000 distinct CDR3 sequences, just under 40% of them present only once. Sequencing was carried out using peripheral blood or thyroid tissue (not recorded which). Receptors were obtained from an adult man with Graves' hyperthyroidism.

As regards this clonotype: Mismatch with germline at one junction end may stem from a read error. The chain is built from TRBV24-1 and TRBJ2-1; D unresolved. The V gene's germline CDR1 is KGHDR and CDR2 SFDVKD. The CDR3 covers 13 residues. The CDR3 region is CATSDFGENGQFF. The DNA for the CDR3 is TGTGCCACCAGTGATTTCGGAGAAAATGGGCAGTTCTTC.

This clonotype occurred many times. This chain joins TRBV7-8 and TRBJ2-5; possible D gene TRBD2, 6 bases. CDR3 length: 14 residues. The germline gives CDR1 SGHVS, CDR2 FQNEAQ. Trimming left V 3 bases short and J 3 bases short, with 11 bases between. Here the CDR3 reads CASSFLGGKETQYF. In DNA, the CDR3 is TGTGCCAGCAGCTTTCTGGGGGGAAAAGAGACCCAGTACTTC.

This clonotype occurred a few times. The V and J genes are TRBV20-1 and TRBJ2-3, with D perhaps given as TRBD1 or TRBD2 (5 bases each). Trimming left V 0 bases short and J 5 bases short, with 15 bases between. Per the germline V gene, CDR1 is DFQATT and CDR2 is SNEGSKA (reference sequence). This CDR3 spans 15 amino acids. This CDR3 is CSARDYVGVGDTQYF. The CDR3 DNA follows: TGCAGTGCTAGAGATTACGTGGGGGTAGGAGATACGCAGTATTTT.

Points on this clonotype: This may be a read error: a much more frequent sequence differs by one nucleotide. The V call is TRBV7-2, the J call TRBJ1-6; 7 bases are shared with TRBD1. The CDR3 runs 15 residues. The germline V gene encodes CDR1 SGHTA and CDR2 FQGNSA. The CDR3 here is CASGLGDRKNSPLHF. In DNA, the CDR3 is TGTGCCAGCGGCTTAGGGGACAGAAAAAATTCACCCCTCCACTTT.

This chain joins TRBV30 and TRBJ1-6; 7 bases line up with TRBD1. V shed 1 base, J shed 7 bases, and the junction held 4 bases outside the gene matches. This CDR3 has 14 residues. The germline V gene encodes CDR1 GTSNPN and CDR2 SVGIG (reference sequence). CDR3 amino acids: CAWSGQGGNSPLHF. The DNA of the CDR3 is TGTGCCTGGAGTGGCCAGGGGGGGAATTCACCCCTCCACTTT.

V gene TRBV7-8 combines with J gene TRBJ1-6; D gene uncertain. V lost 4 bases to trimming and J lost 5 bases, with 12 bases between them. The germline V gene has CDR1 SGHVS and CDR2 FQNEAQ. The CDR3 length is 15 residues. The CDR3 is CASSSSRRDNSPLHF. CDR3 sequence (DNA): TGTGCCAGCAGCTCATCCAGGCGCGATAATTCACCCCTCCACTTT.

As for this clonotype: A much larger clone differs from this one at a single base, so this may be a read error. The chain is built from TRBV7-2 and TRBJ2-5; TRBD2 might be the D (5 bases). Trimming stripped 6 bases from V and 7 bases from J, with 21 bases between. The germline gives CDR1 SGHTA, CDR2 FQGNSA. CDR3 length equals 15 residues. The CDR3 region has the DNA TGTGCCAGCAGTTTAAGGGTGTCGGGTGGAGGGACCCAGTACTTC. Translating gives CASSLRVSGGGTQYF.

This clonotype was counted between two and nine times. The V gene is TRBV28, the J gene TRBJ2-5; D possibly corresponds to TRBD1 (6 bases). The V and J ends lost 4 bases and 5 bases respectively, with 14 bases between them. The germline V gene encodes CDR1 MDHEN and CDR2 SYDVKM. This CDR3 region has 14 residues. In DNA, the CDR3 is TGTGCCAGCAGTTCAGTACAGGGCGGGGAGACCCAGTACTTC. This sequence encodes CASSSVQGGETQYF.

This chain joins TRBV7-9 and TRBJ2-7, with 9 nucleotides matching TRBD1. This CDR3 comprises 13 residues. The trim removed 10 bases at V and 6 bases at J, leaving 10 bases unmatched. Germline V CDR1 and CDR2: SEHNR, FQNEAQ (reference sequence). The DNA of the CDR3 is TGTGCCAACAGTGAACAGGGGGCGGTCGAGCAGTACTTC. The encoded protein is CANSEQGAVEQYF.

This clonotype was recorded at least ten times. The chain employs TRBV7-9 and TRBJ1-1, with D perhaps matching TRBD1 (6 bases). From germline, CDR1 is SEHNR and CDR2 FQNEAQ (reference sequence). The CDR3 runs 12 residues. The V end lost 8 bases, the J end lost 11 bases, and 18 bases lay between the germline ends. This CDR3 reads CASSSGGGHAFF. Written as DNA, the CDR3 is TGTGCCAGCTCATCCGGCGGGGGGCATGCTTTCTTT.

This clonotype has ten or more counts. The chain is built from TRBV5-4 and TRBJ2-5; D gene ambiguous. V gave up 4 bases and J gave up 0 bases, with 7 bases separating them. This CDR3 has 13 amino acids. CDR1 is SGHNT and CDR2 is YYREEE in the germline V gene (reference sequence). CDR3 region: CASSLRDQETQYF. The DNA of the CDR3 is TGTGCCAGCAGCCTCCGGGACCAAGAGACCCAGTACTTC.

The sample holds many counts of this clonotype. The chain has TRBV29-1 and TRBJ2-3, with D possibly TRBD2 on 6 matching bases. Germline CDR1 reads SQVTM; CDR2 reads ANQGSEA. Trimming left V 7 bases short and J 2 bases short, with 10 bases between. There are 12 residues in the CDR3. Here the CDR3 reads CSARDFTDTQYF. The CDR3, as DNA: TGCAGCGCCAGGGACTTCACAGATACGCAGTATTTT.

There are many counts of this clonotype. V is TRBV11-2 and J is TRBJ2-7; TRBD1 aligns across 9 bases. This CDR3 has 14 residues. Germline V gene sequence: CDR1 SGHAT, CDR2 FQNNGV. V lost 6 bases, J lost 3 bases, and 6 bases stayed unmatched. The CDR3 reads CASSTGGPLYEQYF. The CDR3 DNA sequence: TGTGCCAGCAGTACAGGGGGCCCTCTCTACGAGCAGTACTTC.

The rearrangement joins TRBV7-2 to TRBJ2-7, with 9 nucleotides matching TRBD1. Trimming took 4 bases from V and 6 from J; bases not matched to a gene: 7. CDR1 SGHTA and CDR2 FQGNSA come from the germline V gene. CDR3 size: 14 residues. CDR3 nucleotides: TGTGCCAGCAGCTCTTACCGGACAGGGGTCGAGCAGTACTTC. This encodes CASSSYRTGVEQYF.

This clonotype was seen ten or more times. This chain uses TRBV19 with TRBJ1-3, with D possibly TRBD1 on 6 matching bases. This CDR3 comprises 16 residues. V lost 4 bases to trimming and J lost 0 bases, with 13 bases between them. The germline V gene encodes CDR1 LNHDA and CDR2 SQIVND (reference sequence). CDR3: CASSKTGARSGNTIYF. The CDR3 nucleotides are TGTGCCAGTAGTAAGACAGGAGCTCGCTCTGGAAACACCATATATTTT.

A note on this clonotype: A read error may explain this, as a much larger clone is one base away. The J gene is TRBJ1-1, the V gene TRBV14; D unresolved. This CDR3 has 15 amino acids. Between the trimmed V and J ends, which lost 0 bases and 4 bases, there was a span of 12 bases. The germline V gene encodes CDR1 SGHDN and CDR2 FVKESK. The CDR3 reads CASSQEIVRGTEAFF. CDR3 DNA: TGTGCCAGCAGCCAAGAGATCGTGAGAGGCACTGAAGCTTTCTTT.

This clonotype showed up many times. CDR3 DNA sequence: TGCGCCAGCAGTGAGCTGAGCGGAACTGAAGCTTTCTTT. Translating gives CASSELSGTEAFF. V gene TRBV10-2 combines with J gene TRBJ1-1; D remains unclear. V was pared by 2 bases and J by 5 bases, with 9 bases between. This CDR3 has 13 residues. CDR1 is WSHSY and CDR2 is SAAADI in the germline V gene.

V and J are TRBV2 and TRBJ1-4; D gene unclear. Trimming cost V 1 base and J 5 bases, with 5 bases left between them. CDR1 is SNHLY, CDR2 FYNNEI, per germline. The CDR3 has 13 residues. The CDR3 DNA is TGTGCCAGCAGTGAAGACATAAATGAAAAACTGTTTTTT. As protein: CASSEDINEKLFF.

This clonotype was counted a few times. The chain uses TRBV6-5 and TRBJ2-7; 8 nucleotides align to TRBD2. The germline CDR1 and CDR2 sequences are MNHEY and SVGAGI. The CDR3 runs 14 residues. V shed 5 bases, J shed 3 bases, and the junction held 6 bases outside the gene matches. The CDR3 here is CASSMSGGYYEQYF. CDR3 DNA sequence: TGTGCCAGCAGTATGAGCGGGGGATACTACGAGCAGTACTTC.

The chain couples TRBV29-1 to TRBJ2-3, with TRBD2 as a possible D gene (9 bases). This CDR3 is built from 16 residues. Trimming left V 6 bases short and J 0 bases short, with 19 bases between. Germline values: CDR1 SQVTM, CDR2 ANQGSEA. The CDR3 DNA sequence: TGCAGCGTCGACAGGGGACTAGCAGATAGCACAGATACGCAGTATTTT. It specifies CSVDRGLADSTDTQYF.

This clonotype was seen at least ten times. The chain recombines TRBV20-1 with TRBJ2-7; no firm D call. Germline V lookup: CDR1 DFQATT, CDR2 SNEGSKA (reference sequence). The CDR3 spans 14 residues. Trimming left V 3 bases short and J 5 bases short, with 17 bases between. CDR3 sequence reads: CSASTWVRFNEQYF. In nucleotides, the CDR3 is TGCAGTGCTAGTACGTGGGTAAGGTTCAACGAGCAGTACTTC.

The CDR3, as DNA: TGTGCCACCAGTGATCCCAGGGGGCCTAGCGGGATGTTGGATGAGCAGTACTTC. As protein: CATSDPRGPSGMLDEQYF. V is TRBV24-1 and J is TRBJ2-7; TRBD2 might be the D (9 bases). The CDR3 totals 18 residues. V gave up 3 bases and J gave up 7 bases, with 27 bases separating them. Germline V gene lookup returns CDR1 KGHDR and CDR2 SFDVKD.

This clonotype has at least ten counts. The chain links TRBV4-1 to TRBJ1-6; D unclear. The CDR3 runs 14 residues. Germline loops: CDR1 MGHRA, CDR2 YSYEKL. The ends were cut back, 0 bases at V and 9 bases at J, with 9 bases in the middle. The CDR3 sequence is CASSQDLDRSPLHF. The CDR3 DNA reads TGCGCCAGCAGCCAAGATTTAGACCGTTCACCCCTCCACTTT.

The chain joins TRBV29-1 to TRBJ2-5, with 9 bases fitting TRBD2. The germline V gene encodes CDR1 SQVTM and CDR2 ANQGSEA. This CDR3 is built from 13 residues. After removal of 6 bases from V and 2 bases from J, the junction contained 4 bases not matched to a gene. The DNA of the CDR3 is TGCAGCGTGTTGACTAGCGGACAAGAGACCCAGTACTTC. Residues: CSVLTSGQETQYF.

This clonotype was detected ten times or more. V and J are TRBV24-1 and TRBJ2-2, with unresolved D. Looked up from germline, CDR1 is KGHDR and CDR2 is SFDVKD. The V end lost 5 bases, the J end lost 5 bases, and 11 bases lay between the germline ends. The CDR3 runs to 14 residues. The CDR3 here is CATSGPLHTGELFF. DNA for the CDR3: TGTGCCACCAGTGGCCCCCTCCATACCGGGGAGCTGTTTTTT.

The V call is TRBV6-1, the J call TRBJ1-3; D is uncertain. Trimming shortened V by 4 bases and J by 0 bases, and 13 bases separated the two germline ends. This CDR3 region has 16 residues. Germline V gives CDR1 MNHNS, CDR2 SASEGT. The chain's CDR3 is CASSGRFLSSGNTIYF. CDR3 DNA sequence: TGTGCCAGCAGTGGGAGGTTCCTGAGCTCTGGAAACACCATATATTTT.

The sample holds many counts of this clonotype. The gene calls are TRBV5-1 and TRBJ2-7; TRBD1 might be the D (6 bases). The V gene's germline CDR1 is SGHRS and CDR2 YFSETQ. Trimming removed 0 bases at V and 2 bases at J, with 12 bases between. This CDR3 comprises 15 residues. CDR3 region: CASSLGGAGAYEQYF. The CDR3 nucleotides read TGCGCCAGCAGCTTGGGTGGGGCAGGGGCCTACGAGCAGTACTTC.